Below are 9 T cell receptor beta chains sequenced from a single sample in a study of blood T cell repertoires in COVID-19. Sequenced by immunoSEQ multiplex PCR; TCRdb stores in-frame clones only, minus some. The sample yields 85,000 to 95,000 clones, around 88% seen once. The sample was peripheral blood. Receptor source: a human donor in a cohort sampled during active COVID-19.

This clone was recorded a few times. J is TRBJ1-1 and V is TRBV25-1; perhaps TRBD1 as D (5 bases). Between the trimmed V and J ends, which lost 8 bases and 5 bases, there was a span of 15 bases. This CDR3 region has 13 residues. Germline CDR1 MGHDK, CDR2 SYGVNS. The CDR3 nucleotides are TGTGCCAGCTCCCTCCGCCGGGGGACTGAAGCTTTCTTT. Translated, it gives CASSLRRGTEAFF.

Points on this clone: It may be a read error: a sequence one base away is much more abundant. Distinct nucleotide sequences in the sample also encode this CDR3. The chain carries TRBV10-1 and TRBJ2-5; a possible D gene is TRBD1 (6 bases). The CDR3 has 14 amino acids. Trimming shortened V by 6 bases and J by 8 bases, and 19 bases separated the two germline ends. Germline V gene lookup returns CDR1 WNHNN and CDR2 SYGVQD (reference sequence). CDR3 amino acids: CASSPMGKGETQYF. The CDR3 bases are TGCGCCAGCAGCCCAATGGGAAAGGGGGAAACCCAGTACTTC.

The chain has TRBV24-1 and TRBJ2-2; 12 nucleotides align to TRBD2. V lost 7 bases and J lost 7; bases outside the gene matches: 9. CDR3 size: 16 residues. From germline, CDR1 is KGHDR and CDR2 SFDVKD. CDR3 bases: TGTGCCACCAGCCGTAGCAGGACTAGCGGGATCGGGGAGCTGTTTTTT. The encoded protein is CATSRSRTSGIGELFF.

This chain's CDR3 is CASRGVVEAFF. The CDR3 nucleotides are TGTGCAAGTCGCGGAGTTGTTGAAGCTTTCTTT. The chain couples TRBV11-2 to TRBJ1-1; D call uncertain. CDR3 size: 11 residues. Germline V gene data show CDR1 as SGHAT and CDR2 as FQNNGV.

The sample holds a few counts of this clone. This sequence joins TRBV6-2 or TRBV6-3 and TRBJ2-7, with no clear D. V lost 6 bases and J 3 bases, leaving 12 bases between the germline ends. Germline values: CDR1 MNHEY, CDR2 SVGEGT. CDR3 length: 13 residues. The CDR3 loop is CASSSDTNYEQYF. The CDR3 DNA reads as TGTGCCAGCAGCTCTGATACAAACTACGAGCAGTACTTC.

The chain recombines TRBV2 with TRBJ2-3; D is unresolved. Germline loops: CDR1 SNHLY, CDR2 FYNNEI. The CDR3 has 12 residues. Trimming pared 5 bases from V and 0 bases from J, leaving 3 bases between. The CDR3 DNA reads TGTGCCAGCAGTCTAAGCACAGATACGCAGTATTTT. This sequence encodes CASSLSTDTQYF.

Only one count was recorded for this clone. Additional DNA sequences in this sample encode the identical CDR3. The chain employs TRBV19 and TRBJ1-1; D ambiguous. With 3 bases removed from V and 4 bases from J, the gap between germline ends came to 6 bases. CDR3 size: 12 residues. Germline assignment: CDR1 LNHDA and CDR2 SQIVND (reference sequence). In DNA form, the CDR3 reads TGTGCCAGTAGTATGAGGGTCACTGAAGCTTTCTTT. It is translated as CASSMRVTEAFF.

V usage is TRBV19 and J usage is TRBJ1-2; weak D call: TRBD1 (5 bases). This CDR3 contains 10 residues. In germline, CDR1 is LNHDA, CDR2 SQIVND (reference sequence). Trimming pared 8 bases from V and 6 bases from J, leaving 7 bases between. The CDR3 region has the DNA TGTGCCAGTCGCAGGGATGGCTACACCTTC. This codes for CASRRDGYTF.

The chain links TRBV7-8 to TRBJ2-7, with 7 nucleotides matching TRBD2. The CDR3 contains 13 residues. Germline V lookup: CDR1 SGHVS, CDR2 FQNEAQ. Trimming removed 6 bases from V and 4 bases from J; junction bases left unmatched: 6. Here the CDR3 reads CASSRSGIYEQYF. Written as DNA, the CDR3 is TGTGCCAGCAGTAGAAGCGGGATATACGAGCAGTACTTC.